This T cell receptor beta chain appears in the sequencing data of a study of T cell responses to AZD1222 COVID-19 vaccine. Study outcomes and limitations: Samples come after the peak T cell response, not at day 14.

Details on this clone: The antigen is not known.

This table comes from immunoSEQ multiplex PCR, and its TCRdb copy is limited to in-frame clones, with some not included. This table holds 140,000 to 150,000 clones, roughly 92% found once. The length of the CDR3 is 13 residues. CDR1 is DFQATT and CDR2 is SNEGSKA in the germline V gene (reference sequence). V was shortened by 3 bases and J by 0 bases, with 6 bases between the two germline ends. The chain recombines TRBV20-1 with TRBJ1-5; D not certain. The receptor's source is an adult in good health. The source material was peripheral blood, sampled on day 0 of AZD1222 vaccination. The CDR3 DNA is TGCAGTGCTAGTCAGGATAGCAATCAGCCCCAGCATTTT. Encoded protein: CSASQDSNQPQHF.